Following are 32 T cell receptor beta chains from one sample sequenced in a study of beta chain features in type 1 diabetes. Broader study findings: TCRB CDR3 length was moderately but significantly reduced in all four CD4+ subsets of Type 1 diabetes patients.

These receptors have no identified antigens. The study reverse transcribed the entire isolated RNA, so it sequenced expressed TCRB transcripts. Profiled with immunoSEQ multiplex PCR; TCRdb holds only in-frame clones, not every one. This table has roughly 330,000 clones, roughly 13% appearing once. Sequencing used naive CD4+ T cells from blood. The receptor set was obtained from a woman aged 18-29 years with type 1 diabetes.

V usage is TRBV11-3 and J usage is TRBJ2-3; D is perhaps TRBD2 (8 bases). Germline V gene sequence: CDR1 SGHNT, CDR2 YENEEA. V was clipped by 1 base and J by 6 bases, with 11 bases between them. CDR3 length equals 14 residues. The CDR3 protein is CASSLAGGGDTQYF. The CDR3 nucleotides are TGTGCCAGCAGCTTAGCGGGAGGGGGCGATACGCAGTATTTT.

In this sample, this clone turned up a few times. V is TRBV29-1 and J is TRBJ2-1; TRBD2 might be the D (6 bases). This CDR3 has 16 residues. Germline-derived CDR1 and CDR2 are SQVTM and ANQGSEA. V was cut by 0 bases and J by 0 bases, with 12 bases left in between. This chain's CDR3 is CSVEDEGTHSYNEQFF. The DNA of the CDR3 is TGCAGCGTTGAAGATGAAGGGACTCACTCCTACAATGAGCAGTTCTTC.

This clone was found a few times. The rearrangement links TRBV19 to TRBJ2-1, with 7 bases fitting TRBD2. The CDR3 has 16 residues. With V trimmed by 5 bases and J by 6 bases, 13 bases remained unmatched. Germline V gene sequence: CDR1 LNHDA, CDR2 SQIVND (reference sequence). The CDR3 coding sequence is TGTGCCAGTAGTTTCCAAAGCGGGACCCCCGGCAATGAGCAGTTCTTC. This codes for CASSFQSGTPGNEQFF.

This clone was counted between two and nine times. The sample carries other DNA sequences with the same CDR3. The V and J genes are TRBV28 and TRBJ1-2, with 7 bases aligning to TRBD1. V was pared by 5 bases and J by 4 bases, with 1 base of the junction left unmatched. In germline, CDR1 is MDHEN, CDR2 SYDVKM. This CDR3 region has 12 residues. This chain's CDR3 is CASSRQGYGYTF. In DNA, the CDR3 is TGTGCCAGCAGTCGACAGGGCTATGGCTACACCTTC.

The chain links TRBV11-2 to TRBJ1-2; TRBD1 matches at 8 bases. J gave up 5 bases and V 4 bases, and 9 bases lay outside the gene matches. The CDR3 runs to 15 residues. Germline lookup yields CDR1 SGHAT and CDR2 FQNNGV. CDR3 sequence (DNA): TGTGCCAGCAGCTCGTCGACAGGGGTAGGGTATGGCTACACCTTC. Amino acids: CASSSSTGVGYGYTF.

This clone showed up just a few times. The rearrangement uses TRBV5-1 and TRBJ2-3, with TRBD2 matching 7 bases. The germline CDR1 and CDR2 sequences are SGHRS and YFSETQ. Trimming removed 2 bases from V and 0 bases from J; junction bases left unmatched: 3. The CDR3 has 15 residues. CDR3 amino acids: CASSFGAGSTDTQYF. The CDR3 nucleotides read TGCGCCAGCAGCTTTGGAGCGGGAAGCACAGATACGCAGTATTTT.

The table lists this clone with a few counts. The CDR3 spells CASSIWGESYNEQFF. The CDR3 DNA is TGTGCCAGTAGTATCTGGGGGGAGAGCTACAATGAGCAGTTCTTC. The V and J genes are TRBV19 and TRBJ2-1, with D possibly being TRBD2 (6 bases). The CDR3 runs 15 residues. The V end was cut by 3 bases, the J end by 3 bases, with 12 bases between. Germline CDR1 reads LNHDA; CDR2 reads SQIVND (reference sequence).

The sample holds a few counts of this clone. This rearrangement joins TRBV18 to TRBJ2-3; D not certain. The CDR3 loop spans 13 amino acids. CDR1 is KGHSH, CDR2 LQKENI, per germline. V was cut by 0 bases and J by 2 bases, with 3 bases left in between. This chain's CDR3 is CASSPPLTDTQYF. CDR3 sequence (DNA): TGTGCCAGCTCACCACCACTCACAGATACGCAGTATTTT.

The rearrangement links TRBV15 to TRBJ2-5, with 7 nucleotides matching TRBD1. The V gene's germline CDR1 is LNHNV and CDR2 YYDKDF (reference sequence). Trimming removed 0 bases from V and 2 bases from J; junction bases left unmatched: 3. The CDR3 spans 15 residues. The CDR3 nucleotides read TGTGCCACCAGCAGAGATCGGGACAGTCAAGAGACCCAGTACTTC. Translating gives CATSRDRDSQETQYF.

The V call is TRBV11-2, the J call TRBJ2-7; TRBD2 agrees at 8 bases. V was clipped by 7 bases and J by 1 base; unmatched bases: 9. Germline CDR1 and CDR2: SGHAT and FQNNGV. The CDR3 has 15 amino acids. This chain's CDR3 is CASTSGLGGSYEQYV. Here the CDR3 DNA reads TGTGCCAGCACCTCGGGACTAGGAGGGTCCTACGAGCAGTACGTC.

This clone was picked up a small number of times. V is TRBV5-1 and J is TRBJ2-1, with 10 nucleotides matching TRBD2. This CDR3 is 14 amino acids long. The trim removed 2 bases at V and 8 bases at J, leaving 4 bases unmatched. CDR1 is SGHRS and CDR2 is YFSETQ in the germline V gene. The CDR3 spells CASSFTSGIDEQFF. The CDR3, as DNA: TGCGCCAGCAGCTTCACTAGCGGGATCGATGAGCAGTTCTTC.

This chain joins TRBV5-1 and TRBJ2-5; 9 bases agree with TRBD1. V shed 4 bases and J 4 bases; nucleotides not matched to a gene: 8. CDR1 and CDR2 (germline): SGHRS, YFSETQ. The CDR3 is 15 amino acids. CDR3 sequence: CASSRGDRETETQYF. DNA of the CDR3: TGCGCCAGCAGCCGGGGGGACAGGGAAACAGAGACCCAGTACTTC.

This clone was counted only a few times. The V gene is TRBV30, the J gene TRBJ2-3; TRBD1 aligns across 8 bases. Trimming took 8 bases from V and 6 from J; bases not matched to a gene: 4. Germline assignment: CDR1 GTSNPN and CDR2 SVGIG (reference sequence). The CDR3 length is 11 residues. The CDR3 region has the DNA TGTGCCGGCCAGGGGGCGGATACGCAGTATTTT. Protein: CAGQGADTQYF.

This clone was recorded a few times. This specimen includes other DNA sequences encoding the same CDR3. The chain couples TRBV18 to TRBJ1-2; D remains unclear. The germline V and J ends were trimmed by 3 bases and 8 bases, with 7 bases remaining between them. The CDR3 consists of 11 residues. Germline assignment: CDR1 KGHSH and CDR2 LQKENI. The CDR3: CASSPGSGYTF. CDR3 bases: TGTGCCAGCTCACCGGGTAGCGGCTACACCTTC.

A word on this clone: Other nucleotide sequences from this sample produce the same CDR3. The gene calls are TRBV18 and TRBJ2-5; possibly TRBD2 for D (5 bases). V was trimmed by 3 bases and J by 1 base, leaving 9 bases between them. CDR1 is KGHSH and CDR2 is LQKENI in the germline V gene. CDR3 size: 14 residues. The CDR3 DNA reads TGTGCCAGCTCACCCCAGGCGGGCCAAGAGACCCAGTACTTC. The encoded protein is CASSPQAGQETQYF.

This clone was seen more than once but under ten times. The chain employs TRBV9 and TRBJ2-5; 11 bases line up with TRBD1. V shed 3 bases and J 4 bases; nucleotides not matched to a gene: 11. The CDR3 contains 17 residues. Germline V gene data show CDR1 as SGDLS and CDR2 as YYNGEE. The CDR3 loop reads CASSAGTGGIYRETQYF. In DNA form, the CDR3 reads TGTGCCAGCAGCGCCGGGACAGGGGGAATTTACCGAGAGACCCAGTACTTC.

This chain links TRBV30 with TRBJ2-2; D is unresolved. Between the trimmed V and J ends, which lost 2 bases and 3 bases, there was a span of 4 bases. The germline V gene encodes CDR1 GTSNPN and CDR2 SVGIG (reference sequence). The CDR3 has 12 residues. The CDR3 reads CAWSPYTGELFF. CDR3 in DNA: TGTGCCTGGAGTCCATACACCGGGGAGCTGTTTTTT. Combining the CDR3 with reference TRBV30 and TRBJ2-2 gives the whole variable domain SQTIHQWPATLVQPVGSPLSLECTVEGTSNPNLYWYRQAAGRGLQLLFYSVGIGQISSEVPQNLSASRPQDRQFILSSKKLLLSDSGFYLCAWSPYTGELFFGEGSRLTVL.

This clone was found a few times. The chain carries TRBV19 and TRBJ1-5, with D perhaps matching TRBD1 (5 bases). V lost 3 bases and J 4 bases, leaving 13 bases between the germline ends. This CDR3 contains 15 residues. Per the germline V gene, CDR1 is LNHDA and CDR2 is SQIVND (reference sequence). The CDR3 coding sequence is TGTGCCAGTAGTATTTCCTGGGGGGGTAATCAGCCCCAGCATTTT. This encodes CASSISWGGNQPQHF.

The V call is TRBV5-1, the J call TRBJ1-4, with D possibly matching TRBD1 (5 bases). This CDR3 has 14 amino acids. From germline, CDR1 is SGHRS and CDR2 YFSETQ. V gave up 4 bases and J gave up 7 bases, with 14 bases separating them. Here the CDR3 reads CASSLGRRGEKLFF. CDR3 bases: TGCGCCAGCAGCCTAGGCCGTAGGGGTGAAAAACTGTTTTTT.

DNA of the CDR3: TGTGCCAGCAGCCAAGGATTCCAGGCACTCCTGGAGGAGCTGTTTTTT. This translates into CASSQGFQALLEELFF. The V and J genes are TRBV14 and TRBJ2-2; no reliable D call. CDR1 is SGHDN, CDR2 FVKESK, per germline. V lost 1 base and J lost 10, with 19 bases in between. This CDR3 is built from 16 residues.

This clone turned up a few times. The chain employs TRBV30 and TRBJ1-1, with D possibly being TRBD1 (6 bases). Germline V CDR1 and CDR2: GTSNPN, SVGIG (reference sequence). CDR3 size: 11 residues. V was clipped by 3 bases and J by 8 bases, with 10 bases between them. The CDR3 here is CAWSHGTEAFF. The CDR3 DNA sequence: TGTGCCTGGAGCCACGGGACAGAAGCTTTCTTT.

This clone was observed a few times. DNA of the CDR3: TGTGCCAGCCTAGAAGCGTGGCGTGGCTACACCTTC. Its protein is CASLEAWRGYTF. The V call is TRBV28, the J call TRBJ1-2; D is ambiguous. V was cut by 8 bases and J by 7 bases, with 14 bases left in between. CDR1 and CDR2 from the germline V gene are MDHEN and SYDVKM. The CDR3 runs to 12 residues.

Only a few counts were recorded for this clone. The V gene is TRBV16, the J gene TRBJ1-5, with D possibly being TRBD1 (6 bases). The V gene's germline CDR1 is KGHSY and CDR2 FQNENV. This CDR3 comprises 14 residues. The ends were cut back, 3 bases at V and 5 bases at J, with 11 bases in the middle. The CDR3 here is CASSHDRRDQPQHF. CDR3 bases: TGTGCCAGCAGCCATGACAGGAGAGATCAGCCCCAGCATTTT.

This chain joins TRBV2 and TRBJ2-2; 7 bases are a match to TRBD2. Germline loops: CDR1 SNHLY, CDR2 FYNNEI. V was clipped by 4 bases and J by 6 bases; unmatched bases: 11. This CDR3 spans 16 amino acids. CDR3 amino acids: CASSGPGGSYPGELFF. The CDR3 DNA reads TGTGCCAGCAGTGGTCCGGGCGGGAGCTATCCCGGGGAGCTGTTTTTT.

The CDR3 DNA reads TGCGCCAGCAGCCGACCGGACAGGCCTTCCTACGAGCAGTACTTC. It is translated as CASSRPDRPSYEQYF. The rearrangement uses TRBV5-1 and TRBJ2-7; 7 positions match TRBD1. The CDR3 has 15 amino acids. Germline V gives CDR1 SGHRS, CDR2 YFSETQ. V was pared by 4 bases and J by 1 base, with 8 bases of the junction left unmatched. Full variable domain (missing parts from reference TRBV5-1 and TRBJ2-7): KAGVTQTPRYLIKTRGQQVTLSCSPISGHRSVSWYQQTPGQGLQFLFEYFSETQRNKGNFPGRFSGRQFSNSRSEMNVSTLELGDSALYLCASSRPDRPSYEQYFGPGTRLTVT.

This sequence joins TRBV30 and TRBJ2-3; D uncertain. This CDR3 spans 12 amino acids. V was trimmed by 2 bases and J by 6 bases, leaving 9 bases between them. Germline lookup yields CDR1 GTSNPN and CDR2 SVGIG (reference sequence). In DNA, the CDR3 is TGTGCCTGGAGTAATACCGGGGATACGCAGTATTTT. It is translated as CAWSNTGDTQYF.

This clone has only a few counts. The chain uses TRBV7-2 and TRBJ2-1; a possible D gene is TRBD2 (6 bases). Looked up from germline, CDR1 is SGHTA and CDR2 is FQGNSA. The CDR3 consists of 15 residues. The V end lost 7 bases, the J end lost 6 bases, and 19 bases lay between the germline ends. The CDR3 coding sequence is TGTGCCAGCATCCCCCGGGGGTTGTGGGCCAATGAGCAGTTCTTC. Protein: CASIPRGLWANEQFF.

This clone has just a few counts. CDR3 coding DNA: TGTGCCAGCGGAGTACCCAACTACGAGCAGTACTTC. Its protein is CASGVPNYEQYF. The chain has TRBV27 and TRBJ2-7; D ambiguous. The V and J ends lost 8 bases and 3 bases respectively, with 11 bases between them. The CDR3 is made up of 12 amino acids. The germline V gene has CDR1 MNHEY and CDR2 SMNVEV (reference sequence).

For this clone: Other DNA sequences in the sample encode the same CDR3. The chain combines TRBV20-1 with TRBJ1-1, with D hard to call. Trimming removed 6 bases at V and 4 bases at J, with 6 bases between. Germline-derived CDR1 and CDR2 are DFQATT and SNEGSKA (reference sequence). The CDR3 loop spans 10 amino acids. CDR3 coding DNA: TGCAGTGCAGGGAGCACTGAAGCTTTCTTT. This encodes CSAGSTEAFF.

The rearrangement uses TRBV5-1 and TRBJ2-3; 7 positions agree with TRBD2. The CDR3 contains 16 residues. J gave up 3 bases and V 4 bases, and 11 bases lay outside the gene matches. In germline, CDR1 is SGHRS, CDR2 YFSETQ. Here the CDR3 DNA reads TGCGCCAGCAGCCCCCAAGCGGGGTGGGCAACAGATACGCAGTATTTT. The encoded protein is CASSPQAGWATDTQYF.

In this sample, this clone turned up a few times. This chain links TRBV5-1 with TRBJ2-7; D may be TRBD1 (5 bases). The V gene lost 9 bases and the J gene lost 2 bases, with 18 bases spanning the gap. The CDR3 has 14 amino acids. In germline, CDR1 is SGHRS, CDR2 YFSETQ. CDR3 in DNA: TGCGCCACCCGGACCAGGGCAGGGACCTACGAGCAGTACTTC. Its protein product is CATRTRAGTYEQYF. Combining the CDR3 with reference TRBV5-1 and TRBJ2-7 gives the whole variable domain KAGVTQTPRYLIKTRGQQVTLSCSPISGHRSVSWYQQTPGQGLQFLFEYFSETQRNKGNFPGRFSGRQFSNSRSEMNVSTLELGDSALYLCATRTRAGTYEQYFGPGTRLTVT.

The table lists this clone with a few counts. J is TRBJ2-5 and V is TRBV10-3; TRBD2 aligns across 7 bases. The germline V gene encodes CDR1 ENHRY and CDR2 SYGVKD. Unmatched junction bases numbered 12, after V lost 10 bases and J lost 4 bases. There are 14 residues in the CDR3. CDR3 in amino acids: CATLTGREGETQYF. In DNA, the CDR3 is TGTGCCACCCTAACGGGGAGGGAGGGAGAGACCCAGTACTTC.